This is a list of T cell receptor beta chains from one sample in a study of beta chain features in type 1 diabetes. TCRdb's copy holds only in-frame clones and misses some; the assay was immunoSEQ multiplex PCR. The sample shows around 650,000 clones, roughly 12% of them seen only once. Sequencing was performed on naive CD4+ T cells from blood. Receptors were obtained from a man under 40 with type 1 diabetes. Both conserved end residues are part of each CDR3. Each record gives: CDR3 protein, V gene, clone size. Size values are once, few and many counts, or a class for expanded clones, and some rows have none.

cdr3_aa: CASTGDRSYEQYF
v_call: TRBV6-6
clone_size: -

cdr3_aa: CASSITGAELTEAFF
v_call: TRBV19
clone_size: -

cdr3_aa: CAISDKDNSPLHF
v_call: TRBV10-3
clone_size: many

cdr3_aa: CASSLRDRSYEQYF
v_call: TRBV7-3
clone_size: few

cdr3_aa: CASSSSGGTDTQYF
v_call: TRBV13
clone_size: -

cdr3_aa: CASSPGTSGGETQYF
v_call: TRBV18
clone_size: few

cdr3_aa: CASSLTGQGQETQYF
v_call: TRBV5-1
clone_size: -

cdr3_aa: CASSLQKGNGEKLFF
v_call: TRBV7-2
clone_size: -

cdr3_aa: CASSLVPETDTQYF
v_call: TRBV5-1
clone_size: once

cdr3_aa: CASSLMGQGRLDGYTF
v_call: TRBV7-2
clone_size: -

cdr3_aa: CASSGTSGGTQETQYF
v_call: TRBV9
clone_size: -

cdr3_aa: CASCAGALKETQYF
v_call: TRBV7-8
clone_size: -

cdr3_aa: CASSPRGFTYNEQFF
v_call: TRBV7-9
clone_size: few

cdr3_aa: CASSQAPAGEQYF
v_call: TRBV4-3
clone_size: -

cdr3_aa: CASSLSDRAEAFF
v_call: TRBV7-3
clone_size: -

cdr3_aa: CASHGGAKNIQYF
v_call: TRBV28
clone_size: few

cdr3_aa: CASRDGQGYTGELFF
v_call: TRBV5-4
clone_size: -

cdr3_aa: CASSQQTGSATNEKLFF
v_call: TRBV4-3
clone_size: few

cdr3_aa: CASSGQGNTIYF
v_call: TRBV2
clone_size: -

cdr3_aa: CASSPGEDRRDTQYF
v_call: TRBV9
clone_size: -

cdr3_aa: CASSPPSGWELFF
v_call: TRBV7-9
clone_size: few

cdr3_aa: CASSEASGNTIYF
v_call: TRBV6-1
clone_size: -

cdr3_aa: CASSQELSWGSRAISNQPQHF
v_call: TRBV4-3
clone_size: -

cdr3_aa: CAIGSTTGIETQYF
v_call: TRBV10-3
clone_size: -

cdr3_aa: CASSYKGQPQHF
v_call: TRBV27
clone_size: few

cdr3_aa: CASTPDGDSYGYTF
v_call: TRBV19
clone_size: few

cdr3_aa: CASTPFGGYGYTF
v_call: TRBV19
clone_size: -

cdr3_aa: CASSSPRVRGYTF
v_call: TRBV5-1
clone_size: -

cdr3_aa: CASSLRNEAEAFF
v_call: TRBV6-5
clone_size: -

cdr3_aa: CASSIRGSEQFF
v_call: TRBV19
clone_size: few

cdr3_aa: CASSKKDNSPLHF
v_call: TRBV21-1
clone_size: few

cdr3_aa: CASSPARLDSYEQYF
v_call: TRBV4-3
clone_size: few

cdr3_aa: CASSRITNRGAGHNEQFF
v_call: TRBV5-4
clone_size: few

cdr3_aa: CASSWTGGYGYTF
v_call: TRBV13
clone_size: -

cdr3_aa: CASSPLTSSKATYNEQFF
v_call: TRBV18
clone_size: -

cdr3_aa: CASSLMGGPYEQYF
v_call: TRBV7-2
clone_size: few

cdr3_aa: CASSWETGPNYGYTF
v_call: TRBV5-1
clone_size: -

cdr3_aa: CSGTGSSGNTIYF
v_call: TRBV29-1
clone_size: -

cdr3_aa: CASSQRSDTQYF
v_call: TRBV11-2
clone_size: -

cdr3_aa: CASSLKDKGWADTQYF
v_call: TRBV5-6
clone_size: -

cdr3_aa: CASSYGPGTGFYEQYF
v_call: TRBV6-5
clone_size: -

cdr3_aa: CAWSAAPGIYGYTF
v_call: TRBV30
clone_size: few

cdr3_aa: CASSRTSGVYNEQFF
v_call: TRBV7-2
clone_size: -

cdr3_aa: CASSSLQGISSYEQYF
v_call: TRBV11-3
clone_size: -

cdr3_aa: CASSFSGVSSYNEQFF
v_call: TRBV9
clone_size: few

cdr3_aa: CASSPQAGGQQTQYF
v_call: TRBV9
clone_size: -

cdr3_aa: CASSGTSGGHNEQFF
v_call: TRBV7-2
clone_size: few

cdr3_aa: CASSMGQLNTEAFF
v_call: TRBV19
clone_size: few